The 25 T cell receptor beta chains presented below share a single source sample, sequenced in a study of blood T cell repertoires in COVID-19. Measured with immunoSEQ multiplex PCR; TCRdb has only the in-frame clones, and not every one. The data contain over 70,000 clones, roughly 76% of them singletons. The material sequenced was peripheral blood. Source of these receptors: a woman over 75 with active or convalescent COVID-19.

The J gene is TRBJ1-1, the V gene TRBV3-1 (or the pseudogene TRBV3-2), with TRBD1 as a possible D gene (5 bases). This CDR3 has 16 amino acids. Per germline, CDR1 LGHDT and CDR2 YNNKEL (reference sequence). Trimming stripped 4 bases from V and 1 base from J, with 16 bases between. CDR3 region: CASSPGYGGANTEAFF. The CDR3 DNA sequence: TGTGCCAGCAGCCCTGGATATGGTGGGGCGAACACTGAAGCTTTCTTT.

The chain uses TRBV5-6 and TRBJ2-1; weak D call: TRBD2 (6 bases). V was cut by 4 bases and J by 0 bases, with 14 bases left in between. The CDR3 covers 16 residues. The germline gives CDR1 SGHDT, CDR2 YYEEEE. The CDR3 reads CASSPLSGSSYNEQFF. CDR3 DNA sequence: TGTGCCAGCAGCCCCCTCTCCGGGAGCTCCTACAATGAGCAGTTCTTC.

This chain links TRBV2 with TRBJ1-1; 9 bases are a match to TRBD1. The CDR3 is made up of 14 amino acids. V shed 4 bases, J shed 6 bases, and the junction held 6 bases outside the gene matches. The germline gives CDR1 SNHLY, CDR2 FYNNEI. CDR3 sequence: CASSAGTGSPEAFF. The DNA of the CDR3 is TGTGCCAGCAGTGCTGGGACAGGGTCCCCTGAAGCTTTCTTT.

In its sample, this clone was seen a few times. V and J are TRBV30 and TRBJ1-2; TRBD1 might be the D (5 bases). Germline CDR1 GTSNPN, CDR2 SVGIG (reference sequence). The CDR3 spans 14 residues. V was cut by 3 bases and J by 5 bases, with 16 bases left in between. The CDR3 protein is CAWRALGGSYGYTF. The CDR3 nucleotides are TGTGCCTGGAGGGCCCTGGGGGGGAGTTATGGCTACACCTTC.

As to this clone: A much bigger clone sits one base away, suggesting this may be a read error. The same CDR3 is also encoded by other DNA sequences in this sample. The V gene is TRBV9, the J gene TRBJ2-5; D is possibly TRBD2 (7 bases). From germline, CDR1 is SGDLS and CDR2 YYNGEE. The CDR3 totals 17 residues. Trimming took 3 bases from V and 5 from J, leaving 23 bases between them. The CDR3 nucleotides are TGTGCCAGCAGCGGAGATACCCTCCTGGGGGGGCAGGAGACCCAGTACTTC. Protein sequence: CASSGDTLLGGQETQYF.

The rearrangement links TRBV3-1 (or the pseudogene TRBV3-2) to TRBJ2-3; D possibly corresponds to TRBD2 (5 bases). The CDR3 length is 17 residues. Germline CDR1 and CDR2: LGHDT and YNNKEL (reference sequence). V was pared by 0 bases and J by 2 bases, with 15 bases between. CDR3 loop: CASSQDPSEGFTDTQYF. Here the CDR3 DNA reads TGTGCCAGCAGCCAAGATCCTTCTGAGGGATTCACAGATACGCAGTATTTT.

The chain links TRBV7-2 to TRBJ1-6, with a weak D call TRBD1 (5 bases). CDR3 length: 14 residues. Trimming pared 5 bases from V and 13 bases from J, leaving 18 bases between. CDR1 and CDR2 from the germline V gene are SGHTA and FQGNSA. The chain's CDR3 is CASSPPVGDYPLHF. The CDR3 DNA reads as TGTGCCAGCAGCCCTCCGGTAGGGGACTATCCCCTCCACTTT. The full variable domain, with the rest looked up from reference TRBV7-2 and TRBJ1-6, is GAGVSQSPSNKVTEKGKDVELRCDPISGHTALYWYRQSLGQGLEFLIYFQGNSAPDKSGLPSDRFSAERTGGSVSTLTIQRTQQEDSAVYLCASSPPVGDYPLHFGNGTRLTVT.

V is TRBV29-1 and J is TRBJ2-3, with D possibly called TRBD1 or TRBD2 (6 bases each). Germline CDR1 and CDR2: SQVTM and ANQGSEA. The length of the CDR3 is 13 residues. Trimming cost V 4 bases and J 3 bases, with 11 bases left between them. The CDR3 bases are TGCAGCGTTGTAGAGGGGGGTACAGATACGCAGTATTTT. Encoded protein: CSVVEGGTDTQYF.

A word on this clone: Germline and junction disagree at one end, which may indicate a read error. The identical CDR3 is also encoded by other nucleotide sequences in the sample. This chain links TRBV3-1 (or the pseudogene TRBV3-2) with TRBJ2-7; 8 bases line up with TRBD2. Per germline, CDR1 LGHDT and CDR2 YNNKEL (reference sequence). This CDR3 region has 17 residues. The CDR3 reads CARSHGANGGVVYEQYF. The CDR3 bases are TGTGCCCGCAGCCATGGAGCGAACGGGGGGGTGGTGTACGAGCAGTACTTC.

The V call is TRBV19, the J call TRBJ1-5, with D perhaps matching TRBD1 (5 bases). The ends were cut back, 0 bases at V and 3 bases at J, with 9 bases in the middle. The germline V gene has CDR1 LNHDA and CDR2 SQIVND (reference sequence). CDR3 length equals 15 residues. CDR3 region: CASSIDLGVNQPQHF. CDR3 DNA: TGTGCCAGTAGTATAGATTTAGGGGTCAATCAGCCCCAGCATTTT.

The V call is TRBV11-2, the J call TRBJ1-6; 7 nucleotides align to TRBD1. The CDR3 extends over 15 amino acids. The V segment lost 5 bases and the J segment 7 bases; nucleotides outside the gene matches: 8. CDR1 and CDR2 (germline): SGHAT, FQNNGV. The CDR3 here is CASSPQGMANSPLHF. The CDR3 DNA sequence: TGTGCCAGCAGCCCACAGGGGATGGCCAATTCACCCCTCCACTTT.

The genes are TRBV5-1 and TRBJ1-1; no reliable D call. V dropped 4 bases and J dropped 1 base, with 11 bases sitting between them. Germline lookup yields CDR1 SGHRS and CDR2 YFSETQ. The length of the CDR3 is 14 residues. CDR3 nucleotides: TGCGCCAGCAGCGAGACGACGGGGAACACTGAAGCTTTCTTT. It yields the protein CASSETTGNTEAFF.

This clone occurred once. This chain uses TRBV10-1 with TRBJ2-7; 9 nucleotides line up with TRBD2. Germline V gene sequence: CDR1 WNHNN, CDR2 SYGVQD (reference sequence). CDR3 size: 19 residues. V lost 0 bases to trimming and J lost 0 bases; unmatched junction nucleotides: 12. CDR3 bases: TGCGCCAGCAGTGAGTCGGGGTGGCTAGCGGGGATTCCCTCCTACGAGCAGTACTTC. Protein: CASSESGWLAGIPSYEQYF.

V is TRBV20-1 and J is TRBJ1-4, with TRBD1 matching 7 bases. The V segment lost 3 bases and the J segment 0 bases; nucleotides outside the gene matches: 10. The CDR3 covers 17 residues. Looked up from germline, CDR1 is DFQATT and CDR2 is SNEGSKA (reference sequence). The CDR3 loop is CSASDPGQTATNEKLFF. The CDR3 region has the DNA TGCAGTGCTAGTGATCCGGGACAGACTGCAACTAATGAAAAACTGTTTTTT.

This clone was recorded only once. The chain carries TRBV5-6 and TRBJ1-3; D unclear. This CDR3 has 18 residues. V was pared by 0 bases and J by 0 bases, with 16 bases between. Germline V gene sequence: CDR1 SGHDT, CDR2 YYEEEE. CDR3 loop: CASSLVSVRLGSGNTIYF. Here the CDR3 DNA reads TGTGCCAGCAGCTTGGTATCGGTTCGTCTAGGCTCTGGAAACACCATATATTTT.

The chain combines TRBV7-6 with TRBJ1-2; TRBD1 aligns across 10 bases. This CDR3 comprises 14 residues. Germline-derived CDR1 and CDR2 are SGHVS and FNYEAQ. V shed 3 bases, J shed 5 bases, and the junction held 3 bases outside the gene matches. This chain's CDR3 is CASSFEDRGYGYTF. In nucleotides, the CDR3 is TGTGCCAGCAGCTTTGAGGACAGGGGGTATGGCTACACCTTC.

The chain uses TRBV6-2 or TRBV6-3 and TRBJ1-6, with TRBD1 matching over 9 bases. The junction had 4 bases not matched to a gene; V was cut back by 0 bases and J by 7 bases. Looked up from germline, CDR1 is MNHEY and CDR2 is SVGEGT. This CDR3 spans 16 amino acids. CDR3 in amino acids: CASSYSSGQGNSPLHF. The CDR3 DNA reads TGTGCCAGCAGTTACTCGAGCGGACAGGGGAATTCACCCCTCCACTTT.

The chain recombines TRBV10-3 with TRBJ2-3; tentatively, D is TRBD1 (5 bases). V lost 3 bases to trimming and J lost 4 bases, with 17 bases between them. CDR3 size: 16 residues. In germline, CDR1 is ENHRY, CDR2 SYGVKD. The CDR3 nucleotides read TGTGCCATCAGTGACCTCACACACCTAGGGGCAGATACGCAGTATTTT. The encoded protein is CAISDLTHLGADTQYF.

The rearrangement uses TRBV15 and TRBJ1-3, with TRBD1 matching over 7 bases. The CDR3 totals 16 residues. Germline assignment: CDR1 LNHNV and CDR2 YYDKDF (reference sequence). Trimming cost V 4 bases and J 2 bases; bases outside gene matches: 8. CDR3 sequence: CATSITPGTAGNTIYF. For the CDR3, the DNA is TGTGCCACCAGCATAACACCCGGGACAGCTGGAAACACCATATATTTT.

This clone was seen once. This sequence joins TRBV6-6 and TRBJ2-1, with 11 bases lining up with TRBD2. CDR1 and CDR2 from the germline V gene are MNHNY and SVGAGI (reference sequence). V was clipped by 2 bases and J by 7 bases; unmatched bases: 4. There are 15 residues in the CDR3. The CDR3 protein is CASSYTGTSGNEQFF. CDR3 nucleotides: TGTGCCAGCAGTTACACCGGGACTAGCGGTAATGAGCAGTTCTTC.

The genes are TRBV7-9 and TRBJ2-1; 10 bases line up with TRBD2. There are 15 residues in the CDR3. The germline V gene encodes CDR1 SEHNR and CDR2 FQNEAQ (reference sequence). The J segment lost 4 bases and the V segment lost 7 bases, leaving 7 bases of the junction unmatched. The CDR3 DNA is TGTGCCAGCAATATAGCGGGGGGACCTTACAATGAGCAGTTCTTC. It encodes CASNIAGGPYNEQFF.

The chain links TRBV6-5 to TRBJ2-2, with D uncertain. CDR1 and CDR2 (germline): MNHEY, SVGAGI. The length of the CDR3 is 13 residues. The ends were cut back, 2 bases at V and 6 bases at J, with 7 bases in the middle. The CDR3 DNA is TGTGCCAGCAGTTACGGCGGTTCCGGGGAGCTGTTTTTT. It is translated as CASSYGGSGELFF.

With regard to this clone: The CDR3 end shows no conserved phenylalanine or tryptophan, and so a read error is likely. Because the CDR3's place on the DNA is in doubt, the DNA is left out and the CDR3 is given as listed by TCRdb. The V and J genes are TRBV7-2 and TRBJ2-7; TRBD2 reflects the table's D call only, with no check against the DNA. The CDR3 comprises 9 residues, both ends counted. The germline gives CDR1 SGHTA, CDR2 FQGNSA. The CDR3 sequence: CASSCGAPI.

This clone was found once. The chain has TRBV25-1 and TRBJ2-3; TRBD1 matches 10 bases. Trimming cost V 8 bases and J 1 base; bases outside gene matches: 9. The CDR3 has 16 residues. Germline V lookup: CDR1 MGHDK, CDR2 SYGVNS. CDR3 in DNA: TGTGCCAGCCGGCCCCGGACAGGGGGGGGCACAGATACGCAGTATTTT. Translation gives CASRPRTGGGTDTQYF.

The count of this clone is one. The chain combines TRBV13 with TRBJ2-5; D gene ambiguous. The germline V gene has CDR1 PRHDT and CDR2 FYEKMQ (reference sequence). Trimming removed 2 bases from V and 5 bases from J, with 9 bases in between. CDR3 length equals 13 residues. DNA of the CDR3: TGTGCCAGCAGCTTAAATAGCCTCGAGACCCAGTACTTC. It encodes CASSLNSLETQYF. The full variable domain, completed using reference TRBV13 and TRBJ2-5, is AAGVIQSPRHLIKEKRETATLKCYPIPRHDTVYWYQQGPGQDPQFLISFYEKMQSDKGSIPDRFSAQQFSDYHSELNMSSLELGDSALYFCASSLNSLETQYFGPGTRLLVL.